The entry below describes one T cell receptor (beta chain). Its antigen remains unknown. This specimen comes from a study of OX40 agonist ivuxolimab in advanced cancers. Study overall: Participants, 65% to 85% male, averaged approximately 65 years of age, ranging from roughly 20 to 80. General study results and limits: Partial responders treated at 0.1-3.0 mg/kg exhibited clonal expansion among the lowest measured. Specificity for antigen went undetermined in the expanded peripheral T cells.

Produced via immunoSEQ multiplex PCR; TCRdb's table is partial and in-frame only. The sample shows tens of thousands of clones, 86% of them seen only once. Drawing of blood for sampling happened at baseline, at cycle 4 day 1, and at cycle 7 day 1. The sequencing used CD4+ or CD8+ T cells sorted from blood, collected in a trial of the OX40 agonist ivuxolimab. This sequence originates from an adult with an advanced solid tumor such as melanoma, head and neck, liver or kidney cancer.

This CDR3 reads CATSRAKGPTEAFF. The CDR3 coding sequence is TGTGCCACCAGCAGAGCGAAGGGCCCCACTGAAGCTTTCTTT. This chain links TRBV15 with TRBJ1-1; no definite D call. Trimming shortened V by 1 base and J by 4 bases, and 10 bases separated the two germline ends. The length of the CDR3 is 14 residues. Germline loops: CDR1 LNHNV, CDR2 YYDKDF (reference sequence).